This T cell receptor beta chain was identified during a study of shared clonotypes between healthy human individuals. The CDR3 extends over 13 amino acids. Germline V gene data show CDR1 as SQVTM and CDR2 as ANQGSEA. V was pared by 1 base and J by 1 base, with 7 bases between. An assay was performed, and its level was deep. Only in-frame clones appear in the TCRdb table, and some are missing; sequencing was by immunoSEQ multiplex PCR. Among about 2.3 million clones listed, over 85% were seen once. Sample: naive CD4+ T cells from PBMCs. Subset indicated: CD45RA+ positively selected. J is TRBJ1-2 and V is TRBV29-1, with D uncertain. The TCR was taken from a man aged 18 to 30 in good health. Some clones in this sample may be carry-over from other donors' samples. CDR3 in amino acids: CSVEVHLNYGYTF. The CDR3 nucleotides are TGCAGCGTTGAAGTTCACCTTAACTATGGCTACACCTTC.